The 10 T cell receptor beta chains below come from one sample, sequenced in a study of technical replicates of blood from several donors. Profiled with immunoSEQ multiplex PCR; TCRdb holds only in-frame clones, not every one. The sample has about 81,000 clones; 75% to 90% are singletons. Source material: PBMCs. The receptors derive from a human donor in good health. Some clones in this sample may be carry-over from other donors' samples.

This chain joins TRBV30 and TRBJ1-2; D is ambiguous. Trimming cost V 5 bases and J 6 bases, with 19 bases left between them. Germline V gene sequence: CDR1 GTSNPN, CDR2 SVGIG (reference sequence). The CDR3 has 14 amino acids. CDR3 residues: CAWGNEEGRNGYTF. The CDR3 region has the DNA TGTGCCTGGGGAAACGAAGAAGGGAGGAATGGCTACACCTTC.

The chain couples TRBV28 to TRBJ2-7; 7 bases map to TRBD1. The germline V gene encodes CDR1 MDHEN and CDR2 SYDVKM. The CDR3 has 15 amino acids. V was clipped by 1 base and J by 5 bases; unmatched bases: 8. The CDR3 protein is CASSLSGQARNEQYF. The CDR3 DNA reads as TGTGCCAGCAGTTTATCTGGACAGGCTAGGAACGAGCAGTACTTC.

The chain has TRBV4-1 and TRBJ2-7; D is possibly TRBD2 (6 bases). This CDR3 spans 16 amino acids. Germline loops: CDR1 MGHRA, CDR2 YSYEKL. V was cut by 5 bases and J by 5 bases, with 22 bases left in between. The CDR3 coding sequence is TGCGCCAGCAGCTCCAAGGAAGGAGGGTCCACCGACGAGCAGTACTTC. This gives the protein CASSSKEGGSTDEQYF.

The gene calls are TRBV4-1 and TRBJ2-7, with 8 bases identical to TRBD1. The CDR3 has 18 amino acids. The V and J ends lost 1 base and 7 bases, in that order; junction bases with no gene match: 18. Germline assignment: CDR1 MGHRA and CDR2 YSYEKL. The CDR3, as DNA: TGCGCCAGCAGCCAAGGGGCAAGAAGGACAGGGACCTCGGGGGAGCAGTACTTC. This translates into CASSQGARRTGTSGEQYF.

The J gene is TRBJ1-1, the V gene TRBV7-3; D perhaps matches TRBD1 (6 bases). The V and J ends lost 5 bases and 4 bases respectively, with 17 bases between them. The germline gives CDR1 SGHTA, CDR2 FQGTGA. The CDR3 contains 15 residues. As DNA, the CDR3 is TGTGCCAGCAGCGAAAAAGGGGGTTCCGGCACTGAAGCTTTCTTT. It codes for CASSEKGGSGTEAFF.

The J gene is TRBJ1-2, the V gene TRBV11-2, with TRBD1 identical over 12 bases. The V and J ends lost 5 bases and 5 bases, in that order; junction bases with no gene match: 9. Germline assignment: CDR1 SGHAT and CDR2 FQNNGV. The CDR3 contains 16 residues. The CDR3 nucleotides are TGTGCCAGCAGCCGCTCCGGGACAGGGGGCGAATATGGCTACACCTTC. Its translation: CASSRSGTGGEYGYTF.

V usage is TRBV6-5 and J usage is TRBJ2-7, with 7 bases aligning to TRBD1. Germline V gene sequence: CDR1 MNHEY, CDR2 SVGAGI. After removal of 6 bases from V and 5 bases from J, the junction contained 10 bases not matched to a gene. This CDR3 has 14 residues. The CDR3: CASRRDSYKDEQYF. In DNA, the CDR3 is TGTGCCAGCAGGAGGGACAGCTACAAGGACGAGCAGTACTTC.

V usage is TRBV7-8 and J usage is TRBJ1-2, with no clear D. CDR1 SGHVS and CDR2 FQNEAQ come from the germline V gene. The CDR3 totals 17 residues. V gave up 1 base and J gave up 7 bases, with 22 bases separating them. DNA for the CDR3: TGTGCCAGCAGCTTAGGAGGAGGGTTGGATAGAGTCGGTGGCTACACCTTC. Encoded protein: CASSLGGGLDRVGGYTF.

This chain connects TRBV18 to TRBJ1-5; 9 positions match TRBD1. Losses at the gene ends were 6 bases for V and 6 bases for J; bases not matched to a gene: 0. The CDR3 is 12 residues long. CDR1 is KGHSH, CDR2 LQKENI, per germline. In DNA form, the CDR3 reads TGTGCCAGCTCGGACAGGGGTCAGCCCCAGCATTTT. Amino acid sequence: CASSDRGQPQHF.

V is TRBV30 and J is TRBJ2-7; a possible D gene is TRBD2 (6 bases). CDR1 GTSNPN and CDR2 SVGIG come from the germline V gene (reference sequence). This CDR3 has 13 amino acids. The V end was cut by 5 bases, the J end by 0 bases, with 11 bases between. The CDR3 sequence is CAWGGLLSYEQYF. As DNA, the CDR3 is TGTGCCTGGGGGGGACTCCTCTCCTACGAGCAGTACTTC.